This T cell receptor (beta chain) was sequenced in a study of early T cells in non-severe SARS-CoV-2 infection. Study details: Chains were unpaired, as sequencing was done on bulk RNA from unsorted whole blood.

Study findings and constraints: CD4 and private specificities were missed by VDJdb matching, which favored anti-spike CD8 responses.

Germline-derived CDR1 and CDR2 are SGHTA and FQGNSA. The CDR3 totals 15 residues. The germline V and J ends were trimmed by 6 bases and 4 bases, with 16 bases remaining between them. This clonotype was observed many times. What it recognizes is unknown. Separate cDNA molecules each had unique molecular identifiers attached to them. TCRdb reanalysed the 5' RACE reads using MiXCR and keeps one entry per CDR3 protein. The table lists about 48,000 distinct CDR3 sequences, around a tenth of them singletons. The gene calls are TRBV7-2 and TRBJ1-5; possible D gene TRBD1, 6 bases. This clonotype was sampled from an adult who was a healthcare worker with PCR-confirmed SARS-CoV-2 infection or an uninfected control (not recorded which). The sequenced sample consisted of whole blood. CDR3 loop: CASREGHRANQPQHF. In nucleotides, the CDR3 is TGTGCCAGCAGGGAGGGACATCGAGCTAATCAGCCCCAGCATTTT.